This TCR beta chain stems from a study of identifying expanded T cells in peripheral blood. This clone was counted once. Its antigen remains unknown. Healthy donors had no documented immune events, such as infections, while sampled. Profiled with immunoSEQ multiplex PCR; TCRdb holds only in-frame clones, not every one. The data hold 120,000 or so clones, with roughly 80% observed a single time. The CDR3 spans 15 residues. Germline-derived CDR1 and CDR2 are SGHRS and YFSETQ. V lost 0 bases and J lost 5; bases outside the gene matches: 7. Study-wide points: Across healthy donors, higher total template counts meant significantly greater approximately two-week count variance. Differentially abundant clones: around 1.1 between replicates, 15 to 17 at around 15 days, less than 20 at four.

The V gene is TRBV5-1, the J gene TRBJ1-1; 7 positions agree with TRBD1. This receptor was taken from a person aged 18 to 70 in good health. Sequences were obtained from blood. CDR3 in DNA: TGCGCCAGCAGCTTGGGGGGGACAGACACAACTGAAGCTTTCTTT. Its translation: CASSLGGTDTTEAFF.